The 19 T cell receptor beta chains listed next were all sequenced from one sample in a study of beta chain features in type 1 diabetes. TCRB transcripts that were expressed got sequenced, as all of the isolated RNA had been reverse transcribed. Profiled with immunoSEQ multiplex PCR; TCRdb holds only in-frame clones, not every one. The sample carries around 250,000 clones, about 63% recorded once. Sequencing was done on a sample of naive CD4+ T cells from blood. The receptors derive from a man in his thirties or forties in good health.

The genes are TRBV5-4 and TRBJ2-5, with no clear D. This CDR3 contains 13 residues. CDR1 is SGHNT, CDR2 YYREEE, per germline (reference sequence). Trimming left V 0 bases short and J 2 bases short, with 5 bases between. CDR3 loop: CASSLVKQETQYF. CDR3 nucleotide sequence: TGTGCCAGCAGCTTGGTCAAACAAGAGACCCAGTACTTC.

The J gene is TRBJ2-7, the V gene TRBV7-2; 11 nucleotides agree with TRBD1. The germline gives CDR1 SGHTA, CDR2 FQGNSA. CDR3 length: 16 residues. The V and J ends lost 5 bases and 1 base, in that order; junction bases with no gene match: 7. CDR3 sequence reads: CASSQRTGGLSYEQYF. The CDR3 DNA reads as TGTGCCAGCAGCCAAAGGACAGGGGGCCTTTCCTACGAGCAGTACTTC.

This clone was counted a few times. The genes are TRBV10-3 and TRBJ2-1; no firm D call. Germline lookup yields CDR1 ENHRY and CDR2 SYGVKD. The ends were cut back, 2 bases at V and 12 bases at J, with 8 bases in the middle. This CDR3 has 11 residues. The CDR3 DNA is TGTGCCATCAGTGAGGAGGTAGCGCAGTTCTTC. Protein product: CAISEEVAQFF.

The genes are TRBV11-2 and TRBJ2-2, with 13 bases matching TRBD2. V shed 3 bases, J shed 4 bases, and the junction held 5 bases outside the gene matches. Per the germline V gene, CDR1 is SGHAT and CDR2 is FQNNGV. The CDR3 is 17 amino acids. This CDR3 is CASSLTSGGRSTGELFF. The CDR3 DNA sequence: TGTGCCAGCAGCTTGACTAGCGGGGGGCGGAGCACCGGGGAGCTGTTTTTT.

This chain uses TRBV7-2 with TRBJ2-3; D is unclear. This CDR3 is 15 amino acids long. CDR1 is SGHTA and CDR2 is FQGNSA in the germline V gene. V was pared by 4 bases and J by 0 bases, with 11 bases between. The CDR3 DNA sequence: TGTGCCAGCAGCTCCGAAGGAGAGAGCACAGATACGCAGTATTTT. Translation gives CASSSEGESTDTQYF. Supplemented by reference TRBV7-2 and TRBJ2-3, the full variable domain reads GAGVSQSPSNKVTEKGKDVELRCDPISGHTALYWYRQSLGQGLEFLIYFQGNSAPDKSGLPSDRFSAERTGGSVSTLTIQRTQQEDSAVYLCASSSEGESTDTQYFGPGTRLTVL.

This chain joins TRBV6-5 and TRBJ2-1, with D possibly TRBD2 on 6 matching bases. V shed 5 bases and J shed 7 bases, with 18 bases lying between them. The CDR3 has 15 residues. Looked up from germline, CDR1 is MNHEY and CDR2 is SVGAGI. The chain's CDR3 is CASSLRALAGNEQFF. The CDR3, as DNA: TGTGCCAGCAGTCTCCGGGCCCTGGCGGGGAATGAGCAGTTCTTC.

The V call is TRBV20-1, the J call TRBJ2-7; D not resolved. The V end lost 2 bases, the J end lost 6 bases, and 5 bases lay between the germline ends. The CDR3 length is 10 residues. Germline CDR1 is DFQATT and CDR2 is SNEGSKA (reference sequence). CDR3 in amino acids: CSARIGEQYF. The DNA for the CDR3 is TGCAGTGCTAGAATAGGCGAGCAGTACTTC.

V is TRBV18 and J is TRBJ1-1; D remains unclear. The germline CDR1 and CDR2 sequences are KGHSH and LQKENI. Trimming removed 4 bases from V and 0 bases from J, with 6 bases in between. This CDR3 comprises 13 residues. CDR3 nucleotides: TGTGCCAGCTCACTTAACGTGAACACTGAAGCTTTCTTT. It specifies CASSLNVNTEAFF.

CDR3 bases: TGTGCCAGCAGTTCGCTCGGGGCCAACGTCCTGACTTTC. This gives the protein CASSSLGANVLTF. The rearrangement joins TRBV2 to TRBJ2-6; no clear D gene. Germline V gives CDR1 SNHLY, CDR2 FYNNEI. This CDR3 region has 13 residues. V dropped 5 bases and J dropped 4 bases, with 6 bases sitting between them.

V is TRBV29-1 and J is TRBJ1-1; possibly TRBD1 for D (5 bases). Germline assignment: CDR1 SQVTM and CDR2 ANQGSEA. This CDR3 spans 13 amino acids. Trimming stripped 6 bases from V and 4 bases from J, with 15 bases between. The CDR3 region has the DNA TGCAGCGTCGCGGACACGGGTCGCACTGAAGCTTTCTTT. Its translation is CSVADTGRTEAFF.

This clone showed up just a few times. V usage is TRBV27 and J usage is TRBJ2-1, with 10 bases matching TRBD2. This CDR3 is 15 amino acids long. V shed 5 bases, J shed 4 bases, and the junction held 5 bases outside the gene matches. CDR1 and CDR2 from the germline V gene are MNHEY and SMNVEV (reference sequence). CDR3 in DNA: TGTGCCAGCAGTACCGCTAGCGGGAGTTACAATGAGCAGTTCTTC. Residues: CASSTASGSYNEQFF.

With respect to this clone: The sample has other DNA sequences that encode this CDR3 too. The chain employs TRBV30 and TRBJ1-5; a possible D gene is TRBD1 (5 bases). The CDR3 totals 12 residues. Trimming left V 1 base short and J 5 bases short, with 6 bases between. The V gene's germline CDR1 is GTSNPN and CDR2 SVGIG (reference sequence). Here the CDR3 reads CAWSAQDQPQHF. The CDR3, as DNA: TGTGCCTGGAGTGCACAGGATCAGCCCCAGCATTTT.

In the case of this clone: This sample includes further DNA sequences coding for the same CDR3. The chain recombines TRBV7-2 with TRBJ2-3, with 8 bases matching TRBD2. Germline CDR1 SGHTA, CDR2 FQGNSA. V dropped 6 bases and J dropped 4; count of bases not matched to a gene: 6. The CDR3 runs 14 residues. CDR3 bases: TGTGCCAGCAGTCCTGGACTAGCCGCAGATACGCAGTATTTT. It is translated as CASSPGLAADTQYF.

This sequence joins TRBV6-5 and TRBJ2-3; D perhaps matches TRBD2 (5 bases). The CDR3 totals 14 residues. Trimming took 8 bases from V and 0 from J, leaving 12 bases between them. Per germline, CDR1 MNHEY and CDR2 SVGAGI. The CDR3 coding sequence is TGTGCCAGCTCATTAGCGTTTAGCACAGATACGCAGTATTTT. It encodes CASSLAFSTDTQYF.

The chain carries TRBV5-1 and TRBJ1-2; possible D gene TRBD1, 6 bases. The CDR3 is made up of 14 amino acids. V gave up 4 bases and J gave up 4 bases, with 14 bases separating them. Germline loops: CDR1 SGHRS, CDR2 YFSETQ. The chain's CDR3 is CASSPGTNAYGYTF. CDR3 sequence (DNA): TGCGCCAGCAGCCCCGGGACAAATGCCTATGGCTACACCTTC.

The chain couples TRBV5-4 to TRBJ2-3; D gene uncertain. Between the trimmed V and J ends, which lost 4 bases and 0 bases, there was a span of 12 bases. Germline V gene sequence: CDR1 SGHNT, CDR2 YYREEE (reference sequence). The CDR3 spans 15 residues. The CDR3 is CASSPVRASTDTQYF. CDR3 nucleotides: TGTGCCAGCAGCCCCGTCCGTGCTAGCACAGATACGCAGTATTTT.

The chain employs TRBV6-5 and TRBJ2-1; D remains ambiguous. The CDR3 consists of 11 residues. V was clipped by 2 bases and J by 8 bases, with 4 bases between them. The germline gives CDR1 MNHEY, CDR2 SVGAGI. CDR3 coding DNA: TGTGCCAGCAGTTACAGGGATGAGCAGTTCTTC. Amino acid sequence: CASSYRDEQFF.

The gene calls are TRBV25-1 and TRBJ2-7; D is possibly TRBD1 (6 bases). Germline CDR1 and CDR2: MGHDK and SYGVNS. Trimming cost V 4 bases and J 2 bases, with 9 bases left between them. The CDR3 covers 13 residues. The CDR3 DNA follows: TGTGCCAGCAGTGGGGACACCCCCTACGAGCAGTACTTC. Protein product: CASSGDTPYEQYF.

The V gene is TRBV29-1, the J gene TRBJ2-1; a weak D match, TRBD2 (5 bases). The V end was cut by 6 bases, the J end by 5 bases, with 14 bases between. Germline V CDR1 and CDR2: SQVTM, ANQGSEA. The CDR3 has 13 amino acids. In DNA, the CDR3 is TGCAGCGTGGATCGAGGGCACCACAATGAGCAGTTCTTC. Its protein product is CSVDRGHHNEQFF.